This T cell receptor beta chain was captured by sequencing in a study of beta chain features in type 1 diabetes (dated by TCRdb to between 2017 and 2018). Context from the whole study: Mean age, gender distribution, total cell number and subset yield did not differ between patients and healthy donors. In the study, recently diagnosed type 1 diabetes patients and matched healthy donors were compared on the TCRB repertoires of their sorted circulating CD4+ T cell subsets. Whereas all 30 or so donors provided naive and central memory subsets, regulatory and stem cell-like memory subsets were isolated from just 8 patients and roughly 8 healthy donors. A total of about 110,000,000 sorted cells were examined across all samples, and a strong correlation was observed between cell number per subset and RNA yield. Study-level results and caveats: PCR might favor shorter templates, but patient and control samples were amplified and corrected together, so any skew would affect both groups equally. Patients with type 1 diabetes made fewer insertions and deleted more nucleotides at VDJ recombination sites, implying thymic rearrangement abnormalities. Because cDNA was sequenced instead of genomic DNA, highly expressing activated cells could be over-represented, though the groups showed no difference in activation or CD3 levels. Naive, central memory and regulatory TCRB repertoires appeared to be more alike among patients than among healthy donors. Only small numbers of individuals were included in the HLA sub-analyses, which left unresolved whether HLA type had any influence on TCRB rearrangement. In all four CD4+ subsets, TCRB CDR3 length was moderately but significantly shorter in type 1 diabetes patients.

A few counts support this clone. Its target antigen remains unknown. No base quality values were provided; no much bigger clone lies one nucleotide off. Each donor gave one peripheral blood draw, averaging approximately 0.11 L, which was collected into heparinised tubes. A BD FACSAria II was used to sort naive, central memory, regulatory and stem cell-like memory CD4+ T cells with a panel that included CD45RO, CCR7, CD25, CD127, CD95 and CD27. All sorted populations exceeded 98% purity. PBMCs were isolated right away by Lymphoprep density gradient centrifugation and were stained directly, without culture. To minimize batch effects, samples were stained and sorted in pairs, one healthy donor with one patient per experiment. The entire isolated RNA was reverse transcribed using the High Capacity cDNA Reverse Transcription Kit, and thus expressed TCRB transcripts were sequenced. Deep immunoSEQ sequencing was performed on naive, central memory and regulatory T cell samples, with an average of roughly 3.3 million total reads per sample. Sorted cells were lysed in RLT buffer and RNA was extracted with DNase-treated RNeasy Micro or Mini kits, depending on cell number. To prevent cross-contamination, every cell subset was processed on its own, while patient and healthy donor samples were processed together. The immunoSEQ multiplex PCR was used to amplify TCRB sequences from cDNA, generating 87-bp fragments that spanned the CDR3 region. Sequencing of the amplicons was done on the Illumina HiSeq platform. On the authors' methods: PCR bias was corrected computationally using synthetic template baselines, and reads within Hamming distance 2 were collapsed, with unmergeable singletons discarded. Reads were aligned against IMGT to assign V, D and J genes, CDR3 length and insertions or deletions at six rearrangement sites. Within each subset, clonotype counts were normalized to sorted cell number, and only after that were true diversity and Gini coefficients computed with the tcR R package. Repertoire sharing was quantified using the overlap coefficient calculated on TCRB nucleotide sequences. As a proxy for the pre-selection repertoire, out-of-frame TCRB sequences from naive cells were analyzed. TCRdb stores this immuneACCESS table with in-frame sequences only. Part of the clones is absent; in the studies checked, under half of the shortfall reflects unresolved V genes, and no reason is known for the rest. V, J and clone size are taken as reported in that table, and D and trimming were inferred from the DNA itself. The sample table contains just over 450,000 clones; only one count was recorded for approximately 28% of them. About 0.06% of the sample comes from the top ten.

Inclusive of the bounding cysteine and phenylalanine, the CDR3 is 12 residues long. Just the 36-base CDR3 DNA is kept, in frame starting at base 1. From a lookup of the germline V gene, CDR1 and CDR2 are MNHNS and SASEGT. V is clipped by 7 bases and J by 0 bases, and the sequence between their germline boundaries is 6 bases long. This chain joins TRBV6-1 to TRBJ1-2, with no confident D gene call. Material for sequencing was naive CD4+ T cells from blood. In light of the paper, this sample's cell subset or site label describes: true naive CD4+ T cells. This receptor was taken from a man aged 18-30 years in good health. The sequenced DNA: TGTGCCAGCACCCAAGCTAACTATGGCTACACCTTC. It encodes CASTQANYGYTF.